This T cell receptor beta chain comes out of a study of cytomegalovirus exposure and HLA in healthy donors. Profiling relied on immunoSEQ multiplex PCR, and the TCRdb table lists in-frame clones only, not all of them. The sample has fewer than 400,000 clones; 88% are singletons. The V gene's germline CDR1 is LGHNA and CDR2 YSLEER. The CDR3 contains 16 residues. Trimming pared 0 bases from V and 0 bases from J, leaving 12 bases between. The sequencing input was PBMCs. This sequence joins TRBV4-3 and TRBJ2-7; D gene uncertain. This TCR was sampled from a man aged 30 to 39 in good health and CMV-seronegative. The CDR3 region has the DNA TGCGCCAGCAGCCAAGATGACACCCTGAGCTCCTACGAGCAGTACTTC. Residues: CASSQDDTLSSYEQYF.